Here is one T cell receptor (beta chain) with its context. Its antigen is not identified. One end of the junction fails to match germline, which may point to a read error. MiXCR, run by TCRdb on the reads, gives a single entry per CDR3 protein. This repertoire shows roughly 720,000 distinct CDR3 sequences, 35% to 40% found once; its top ten account for 2.8%. The record originates from a study of T cell repertoires in cytomegalovirus infection. Study-level background: Indications of both CMV infection and matching HLA type were provided by public TCR beta signatures. General study results and limits: Carriers of CMV plus the relevant HLA were identified by cumulative public TCR beta family frequency. HLA-C-restricted CMV clonotypes gave the most frequent clonotype in two of eight donors.

There are 15 residues in the CDR3. Per germline, CDR1 SGHTA and CDR2 FQGTGA. This TCR was recovered from a human donor in good health (CMV status not recorded). Some clones in this sample may be carry-over from other donors' samples. The specimen was PBMCs. The chain recombines TRBV7-3 with TRBJ2-3, with 8 bases identical to TRBD2. The DNA of the CDR3 is TGTGCCAGCTCATGGCTAGCGGGTAGCACAGATACGCCGTATTTT. Its translation: CASSWLAGSTDTPYF.